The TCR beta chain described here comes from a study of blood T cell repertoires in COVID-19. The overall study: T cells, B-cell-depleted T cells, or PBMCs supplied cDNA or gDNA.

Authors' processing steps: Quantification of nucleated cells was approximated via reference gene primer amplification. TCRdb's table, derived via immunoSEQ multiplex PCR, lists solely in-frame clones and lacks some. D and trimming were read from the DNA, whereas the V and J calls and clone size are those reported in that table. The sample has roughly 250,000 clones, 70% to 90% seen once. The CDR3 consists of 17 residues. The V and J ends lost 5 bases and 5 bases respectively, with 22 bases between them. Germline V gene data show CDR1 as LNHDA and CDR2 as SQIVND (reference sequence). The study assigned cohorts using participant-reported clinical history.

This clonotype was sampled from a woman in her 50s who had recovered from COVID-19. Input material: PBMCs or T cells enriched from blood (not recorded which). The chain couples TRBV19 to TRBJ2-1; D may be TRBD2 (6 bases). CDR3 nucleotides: TGTGCCAGTAGTCTCTACTCCTCTAGCGTGAGGGACAATGAGCAGTTCTTC. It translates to CASSLYSSSVRDNEQFF.